One and the same sample provided the 20 T cell receptor beta chains below, sequenced in a study of blood T cell repertoires in COVID-19. TCRdb keeps only in-frame clones here, not all; method: immunoSEQ multiplex PCR. The table includes roughly 91,000 clones, around three quarters detected once. Sequences were obtained from peripheral blood. All receptors derive from a man aged 65 to 79 with acute or convalescent COVID-19.

The V and J genes are TRBV6-5 and TRBJ2-5, with TRBD2 matching 9 bases. CDR3 length equals 13 residues. Germline assignment: CDR1 MNHEY and CDR2 SVGAGI. The V segment lost 6 bases and the J segment 4 bases; nucleotides outside the gene matches: 3. The CDR3 bases are TGTGCCAGCAGGAGCGGGGGGTTAGAGACCCAGTACTTC. This encodes CASRSGGLETQYF.

The gene calls are TRBV12-5 and TRBJ1-1, with 8 bases identical to TRBD1. The J segment lost 5 bases and the V segment lost 8 bases, leaving 7 bases of the junction unmatched. The germline CDR1 and CDR2 sequences are LGHNT and FRNRAP. CDR3 length: 13 residues. CDR3 loop: CASRGQGATEAFF. Here the CDR3 DNA reads TGTGCTAGTCGCGGACAGGGTGCGACTGAAGCTTTCTTT.

The chain carries TRBV29-1 and TRBJ1-1; 7 bases line up with TRBD1. CDR1 and CDR2 from the germline V gene are SQVTM and ANQGSEA. The CDR3 loop spans 14 amino acids. Trimming took 7 bases from V and 5 from J; bases not matched to a gene: 13. CDR3 nucleotide sequence: TGCAGCGCAGGGGGGGAAGGGGGAACGACTGAAGCTTTCTTT. Amino acid sequence: CSAGGEGGTTEAFF. Complete variable domain (other parts from reference TRBV29-1 and TRBJ1-1): SAVISQKPSRDICQRGTSLTIQCQVDSQVTMMFWYRQQPGQSLTLIATANQGSEATYESGFVIDKFPISRPNLTFSTLTVSNMSPEDSSIYLCSAGGEGGTTEAFFGQGTRLTVV.

This clone is a singleton in its sample. This chain uses TRBV28 with TRBJ2-1; TRBD1 matches 8 bases. V was clipped by 6 bases and J by 0 bases; unmatched bases: 4. Germline loops: CDR1 MDHEN, CDR2 SYDVKM. The CDR3 totals 15 residues. CDR3 amino acids: CASRTGDGSYNEQFF. As DNA, the CDR3 is TGTGCCAGCAGGACAGGGGACGGCTCCTACAATGAGCAGTTCTTC.

This chain connects TRBV5-1 to TRBJ1-3, with 8 bases aligning to TRBD1. J was trimmed by 0 bases and V by 4 bases; bases with no gene match: 9. The CDR3 totals 17 residues. CDR1 and CDR2 from the germline V gene are SGHRS and YFSETQ. CDR3 sequence reads: CASSAAGQGLSGNTIYF. Written as DNA, the CDR3 is TGCGCCAGCAGCGCGGCTGGACAGGGCCTCTCTGGAAACACCATATATTTT.

The chain carries TRBV9 and TRBJ2-5, with TRBD1 identical over 9 bases. This CDR3 is built from 15 residues. CDR1 is SGDLS and CDR2 is YYNGEE in the germline V gene. The V segment lost 3 bases and the J segment 5 bases; nucleotides outside the gene matches: 8. In DNA, the CDR3 is TGTGCCAGCAGCGCCTGGACAGGACAGGGGGAGACCCAGTACTTC. It encodes CASSAWTGQGETQYF.

The chain is built from TRBV27 and TRBJ2-1; D might be TRBD1 (6 bases). Germline V gives CDR1 MNHEY, CDR2 SMNVEV (reference sequence). Trimming pared 4 bases from V and 7 bases from J, leaving 14 bases between. The CDR3 sequence is 14 residues long. CDR3 sequence reads: CASSYRAWGNEQFF. CDR3 DNA sequence: TGTGCCAGCAGTTACAGGGCTTGGGGAAATGAGCAGTTCTTC.

This clone has more than one count but fewer than ten. CDR3 nucleotides: TGTGCCAGCAGCTCACCCCGGGACAGGGTCTCCTACGAGCAGTACTTC. Its protein product is CASSSPRDRVSYEQYF. V gene TRBV7-9 combines with J gene TRBJ2-7; 9 bases line up with TRBD1. The CDR3 is 16 amino acids. With 4 bases clipped from V and 0 bases from J, the junction kept 7 bases outside the gene matches. Germline-derived CDR1 and CDR2 are SEHNR and FQNEAQ (reference sequence).

In its sample, this clone was seen once. The V gene is TRBV5-1, the J gene TRBJ2-5, with D possibly matching TRBD2 (6 bases). With 6 bases removed from V and 4 bases from J, the gap between germline ends came to 19 bases. There are 15 residues in the CDR3. The germline gives CDR1 SGHRS, CDR2 YFSETQ. This CDR3 is CASTIGTSDGETQYF. DNA for the CDR3: TGCGCCAGCACCATAGGGACTTCTGACGGAGAGACCCAGTACTTC.

This clone was observed a few times. The genes are TRBV7-6 and TRBJ1-1, with 7 positions matching TRBD1. Trimming took 5 bases from V and 4 from J; bases not matched to a gene: 4. CDR1 and CDR2 (germline): SGHVS, FNYEAQ. The CDR3 runs 13 residues. The CDR3 protein is CASSLRTGTEAFF. The CDR3, as DNA: TGTGCCAGCAGCCTGAGGACAGGCACTGAAGCTTTCTTT. The full variable domain, with the rest looked up from reference TRBV7-6 and TRBJ1-1, is GAGVSQSPRYKVTKRGQDVALRCDPISGHVSLYWYRQALGQGPEFLTYFNYEAQQDKSGLPNDRFSAERPEGSISTLTIQRTEQRDSAMYRCASSLRTGTEAFFGQGTRLTVV.

This clone was observed a few times. The J gene is TRBJ1-3, the V gene TRBV9; 8 nucleotides align to TRBD1. The germline CDR1 and CDR2 sequences are SGDLS and YYNGEE. With 0 bases clipped from V and 2 bases from J, the junction kept 7 bases outside the gene matches. The CDR3 covers 17 residues. CDR3 nucleotide sequence: TGTGCCAGCAGCGTAGTAGGTTCGACAGGGGCTGGAAACACCATATATTTT. Residues: CASSVVGSTGAGNTIYF.

The rearrangement joins TRBV30 to TRBJ2-5; 7 bases are shared with TRBD2. Germline values: CDR1 GTSNPN, CDR2 SVGIG (reference sequence). V trimming: 2 bases; J trimming: 5 bases; junction bases outside the gene matches: 11. The CDR3 runs 15 residues. The CDR3 is CAWSPSGALGETQYF. The CDR3 bases are TGTGCCTGGAGTCCGAGCGGGGCTTTGGGGGAGACCCAGTACTTC.

The rearrangement links TRBV27 to TRBJ1-1; D may be TRBD1 (5 bases). The CDR3 runs 13 residues. Trimming took off 5 bases at V and 7 bases at J, with 14 bases between the two ends. The germline CDR1 and CDR2 sequences are MNHEY and SMNVEV (reference sequence). CDR3: CASSEGLDIEAFF. For the CDR3, the DNA is TGTGCCAGCAGTGAAGGGCTGGACATTGAAGCTTTCTTT.

The CDR3 spells CSASRRAGGKNEQFF. The CDR3 nucleotides are TGCAGTGCTAGTCGGCGAGCGGGGGGGAAAAATGAGCAGTTCTTC. The chain joins TRBV20-1 to TRBJ2-1, with 10 bases matching TRBD2. CDR3 size: 15 residues. The germline gives CDR1 DFQATT, CDR2 SNEGSKA (reference sequence). V trimming: 3 bases; J trimming: 7 bases; junction bases outside the gene matches: 9.

This chain connects TRBV28 to TRBJ1-1; possibly TRBD1 for D (5 bases). Trimming took off 4 bases at V and 3 bases at J, with 15 bases between the two ends. This CDR3 contains 15 residues. In germline, CDR1 is MDHEN, CDR2 SYDVKM. Here the CDR3 reads CASSSTGGVDTEAFF. CDR3 bases: TGTGCCAGCAGTTCCACAGGAGGGGTGGACACTGAAGCTTTCTTT.

This clone was counted a single time. J is TRBJ1-1 and V is TRBV2, with D possibly matching TRBD1 (6 bases). The CDR3 is 15 residues long. V was shortened by 5 bases and J by 2 bases, with 15 bases between the two germline ends. The germline V gene has CDR1 SNHLY and CDR2 FYNNEI. The CDR3 nucleotides read TGTGCCAGCAGTCCATCGGACAGCCTAAACACTGAAGCTTTCTTT. This translates into CASSPSDSLNTEAFF.

The chain recombines TRBV27 with TRBJ2-2; D might be TRBD2 (6 bases). The CDR3 loop spans 17 amino acids. The germline V gene has CDR1 MNHEY and CDR2 SMNVEV (reference sequence). V was clipped by 0 bases and J by 3 bases, with 14 bases between them. The CDR3 sequence is CASSLSLGGTDTGELFF. CDR3 nucleotides: TGTGCCAGCAGTTTATCGTTGGGGGGTACGGACACCGGGGAGCTGTTTTTT.

The CDR3 sequence is CASSSGGTAYNEQFF. The CDR3 DNA follows: TGTGCCAGCAGTTCGGGGGGTACTGCCTACAATGAGCAGTTCTTC. The chain couples TRBV28 to TRBJ2-1; 7 positions agree with TRBD2. Germline CDR1 and CDR2: MDHEN and SYDVKM. The CDR3 is 15 residues long. V trimming: 4 bases; J trimming: 2 bases; junction bases outside the gene matches: 5. Drawing the rest from reference TRBV28 and TRBJ2-1, the complete variable domain is DVKVTQSSRYLVKRTGEKVFLECVQDMDHENMFWYRQDPGLGLRLIYFSYDVKMKEKGDIPEGYSVSREKKERFSLILESASTNQTSMYLCASSSGGTAYNEQFFGPGTRLTVL.

The CDR3: CASSLGRDRVLANYGYTF. The CDR3 bases are TGTGCCAGCAGTTTAGGCCGGGACAGGGTCTTGGCTAACTATGGCTACACCTTC. The chain recombines TRBV28 with TRBJ1-2, with TRBD1 identical over 9 bases. This CDR3 has 18 amino acids. CDR1 MDHEN and CDR2 SYDVKM come from the germline V gene. With V trimmed by 2 bases and J by 0 bases, 10 bases remained unmatched.

The chain has TRBV6-5 and TRBJ1-3; possibly TRBD1 for D (6 bases). V lost 6 bases and J 1 base, leaving 13 bases between the germline ends. The CDR3 has 15 residues. Germline CDR1 is MNHEY and CDR2 is SVGAGI. CDR3 residues: CASRRTDTSGNTIYF. CDR3 DNA: TGTGCCAGCAGGAGGACAGACACATCTGGAAACACCATATATTTT.